This T cell receptor (beta chain) was captured by sequencing in a study of Graves' ophthalmopathy and Graves' hyperthyroidism (dated by TCRdb to the late 2010s). General notes on the study: Peripheral blood samples were taken at the time of initial diagnosis, before any treatment was given. For training and testing, the approximately 92 patients in the discovery cohort were randomly divided in a 7:3 ratio. In six or seven hyperthyroidism patients, the T-cell repertoires found in thyroid tissue were compared with those found in blood. Following sampling, methimazole starting at 30 mg daily was administered to hyperthyroidism patients, and high-dose intravenous methylprednisolone was administered to ophthalmopathy patients. An independent validation cohort was composed of 18 to 20 hyperthyroidism patients and 17 patients who later progressed from hyperthyroidism to ophthalmopathy. To explore V-J signatures distinguishing ophthalmopathy from hyperthyroidism, a discovery set of roughly 98 patients (around 42 ophthalmopathy, roughly 55 stable hyperthyroidism) was enrolled. The study used signatures of the TCR beta repertoire to tell Graves' ophthalmopathy apart from Graves' hyperthyroidism and to predict which patients would progress to ophthalmopathy. In total, approximately 140 blood samples were TCR-sequenced: 40 to 45 ophthalmopathy, approximately 80 hyperthyroidism and some 17 hyperthyroidism-to-ophthalmopathy patients.

Hyperthyroidism was defined as stable when no progression to ophthalmopathy occurred within 18 months of follow-up. Hyperthyroidism patients were newly diagnosed, with disease duration under 2 months, and aged 18 to 65 years. Patients with other autoimmune diseases, uncontrolled infections, pregnancy or lactation were excluded. Clinical symptoms, serum thyroxine, TRAb, thyroid ultrasound and orbital computed tomography were used for diagnosis. Using Ficoll-Paque density gradient centrifugation, PBMCs were isolated from over 8.5 ml of fresh peripheral blood. Trizol reagent was used to extract the total RNA, and its quality was then checked on an Agilent 2100 Bioanalyzer. Trimming costs V 2 bases and J 6 bases, and their ends lie 8 bases apart. Measured from the cysteine to the phenylalanine, the CDR3 is 13 residues long. Only CDR3 DNA remains: 39 bases, in frame from the first base. For repertoire sequencing, the TCR beta CDR3 regions were amplified from RNA transcripts. The first round of RT-PCR was done with HTBI primers and the Qiagen OneStep RT-PCR kit, and was followed by a second round of multiplex PCR, then size selection and purification. Libraries were sequenced on an Illumina HiSeq2000 using paired-end 100 bp reads. Per the source publication's procedure: SOAPnuke was used for read processing, and reads with adapters, uncalled bases, a mean Phred below 15, or no exact constant-primer or identifier match were discarded. COPE v1.2.5 was used to merge high-quality paired reads. Each unique nucleotide sequence was treated as a clonotype, and MiTCR v1.1 was used to align the clonotypes to the IMGT TRB V, D and J references. Only V-J combinations with frequency above 0.0001 were analysed, covering over 98% of repertoires. For each V-J combination, a TCR clonal expansion and chaos score was defined as the ratio of F50 clonal expansion to chaos observed in the TCRdist matrix. Welch's t-statistics and random forest were used to narrow the features down to more than 10 V-J combinations, which were then fed into a naive Bayes classifier. The Morisita-Horn index was used to measure how similar the thyroid and blood repertoires were. In-frame beta chains were kept once TCRdb had trimmed the public reads at Q25 with fastp and called clones with MiXCR. Rows merge per CDR3 protein into single entries with the most common DNA and genes. Clone size and V and J calls follow TCRdb, not the original study. The sample has about 620,000 distinct CDR3 sequences on record, approximately 21% of them singletons. The biggest ten clones account for around 7% of the sample.

This clonotype has at least ten counts. It lacks a known antigen. No base quality information exists; no much larger clone differs at one position. Overall study results and their limits: Most expanded thyroid clonotypes with frequency above 0.001 were also detected in blood, suggesting blood repertoires may reflect the thyroid immune response. Sample size was not predetermined statistically, and investigators were not blinded to group allocation. In cross-validation, the 13-signature model distinguished ophthalmopathy from stable hyperthyroidism with 85% to 90% sensitivity and around 82% specificity, and in the test set the corresponding values were roughly 80% and 76%. In validation, the model predicted ophthalmopathy progression with 70.59% sensitivity and roughly 72% specificity; about a dozen predicted patients were CT-confirmed with GO in a median of approximately six months.

The specimen sequenced was peripheral blood. This TCR came from a young woman with stable Graves' hyperthyroidism. Some clones in this sample may be carry-over from other donors' samples. Donor details come from another sample of the same person, matched by shared clones. Here the chain combines TRBV12-3 or TRBV12-4 and TRBJ1-5; the D gene lacks a confident call. Read as DNA, the sequence is TGTGCCAGCAGTTTAAGGGCCGGTCAGCCCCAGCATTTT. Its coded protein is CASSLRAGQPQHF.